This T cell receptor beta chain was obtained from a study of blood T cells in healthy people across ages. General observations from the study: Measured against age, TCR beta diversity per million T cells decreased in a roughly linear manner.

Germline V gene sequence: CDR1 SGHVS, CDR2 FQNEAQ. The V and J ends lost 2 bases and 10 bases, in that order; junction bases with no gene match: 12. The CDR3 extends over 16 amino acids. On this clonotype itself: Its target is unknown.

A second 7 to 11 cycle PCR used barcoded and J-beta primers. A template-switch adaptor containing 12 random nucleotides labeled each cDNA molecule. Each CDR3 protein gets one entry after TCRdb re-called the 5' RACE reads with MiXCR. The repertoire holds around 790,000 distinct CDR3 sequences, around 45% seen once, with approximately 20% in the top ten. Material for sequencing was blood. This sequence joins TRBV7-8 and TRBJ2-1, with TRBD2 matching over 9 bases. The clonotype comes from a man in his sixties in good health. CDR3 coding DNA: TGTGCCAGCAGCTTAATAGAGCGGGGGGTCCGTTTGGAGCAGTTCTTC. It codes for CASSLIERGVRLEQFF.